This T cell receptor (beta chain) was captured in a study of human T cells and chemical hapten exposure. Study-wide context: DPC 0.01% went on the upper back by patch test, with reading at 6 days.

During construction of the library, unique molecular identifiers were attached to individual cDNA molecules for quantitative, reproducible TCR counting. TCRdb analysed the RACE reads with MiXCR anew, one entry per CDR3 protein. The table has tens of thousands of distinct CDR3 sequences, 6.5% to 8% seen once. With respect to this clonotype: Its antigen is still unknown.

Study results and caveats: Expanded TCRs created a significantly greater count of big CDR3 similarity clusters than controls did.

The time point was: pre-sensitization, week 0. Documented treatment: therapeutic diphenylcyclopropenone sensitization with weekly scalp DPC. Each donor was an alopecia patient between 18 and 70 years of age who qualified for DPC. This sequence originates from a woman between 50 and 59 years old with alopecia areata. Some clones in this sample may be carry-over from other donors' samples. The specimen was whole blood, collected in connection with sensitization to the hapten diphenylcyclopropenone (DPC).

The CDR3 is CASSLYGTEAFF. CDR3 nucleotide sequence: TGTGCCAGCAGCCTATATGGCACTGAAGCTTTCTTT. This chain links TRBV13 with TRBJ1-1, with unresolved D. Germline assignment: CDR1 PRHDT and CDR2 FYEKMQ (reference sequence). The CDR3 contains 12 residues. V lost 5 bases and J 4 bases, leaving 8 bases between the germline ends. Combining the CDR3 with reference TRBV13 and TRBJ1-1 gives the whole variable domain AAGVIQSPRHLIKEKRETATLKCYPIPRHDTVYWYQQGPGQDPQFLISFYEKMQSDKGSIPDRFSAQQFSDYHSELNMSSLELGDSALYFCASSLYGTEAFFGQGTRLTVV.